This T cell receptor beta chain was documented in a study of long-term antiretroviral therapy in people with HIV. Survey-level immunoSEQ v3.0 assays were run. TCRdb keeps only in-frame clones here, not all; method: immunoSEQ multiplex PCR. Of thousands of clones listed, more than 60% are singletons. The CDR3 extends over 16 amino acids. Per germline, CDR1 MNHNY and CDR2 SVGAGI (reference sequence). Trimming at V came to 5 bases and at J to 2 bases, leaving 11 bases not matched to a gene. The sample consisted of unsorted PBMCs, taken 0.5 years before starting antiretroviral therapy. The sequence came from a middle-aged man with HIV. J is TRBJ2-5 and V is TRBV6-6; TRBD1 matches at 7 bases. This CDR3 reads CASSLRQGRGQETQYF. CDR3 in DNA: TGTGCCAGCAGTCTCCGACAGGGAAGGGGGCAAGAGACCCAGTACTTC.